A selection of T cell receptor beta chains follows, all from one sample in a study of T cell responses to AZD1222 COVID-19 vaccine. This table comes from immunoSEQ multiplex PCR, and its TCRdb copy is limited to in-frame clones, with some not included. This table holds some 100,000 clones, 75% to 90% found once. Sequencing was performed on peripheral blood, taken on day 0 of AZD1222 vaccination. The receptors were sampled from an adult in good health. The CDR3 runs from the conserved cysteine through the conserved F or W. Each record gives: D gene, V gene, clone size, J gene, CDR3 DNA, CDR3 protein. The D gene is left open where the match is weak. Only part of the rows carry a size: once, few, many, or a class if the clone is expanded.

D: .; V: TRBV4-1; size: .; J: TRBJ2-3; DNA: TGCGCCAGCAGCCAAGTCCTGACAAAAGGGACCACAGATACGCAGTATTTT; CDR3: CASSQVLTKGTTDTQYF
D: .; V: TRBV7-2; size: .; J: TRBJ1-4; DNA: TGTGCCAGCAGCTCGGACCGGGCTAATGAAAAACTGTTTTTT; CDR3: CASSSDRANEKLFF
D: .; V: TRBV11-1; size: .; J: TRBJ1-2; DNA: TGTGCCAGCAGTTCGGGGCCCTTCTATGGCTACACCTTC; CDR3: CASSSGPFYGYTF
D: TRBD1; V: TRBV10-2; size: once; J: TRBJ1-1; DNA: TGCGCCAGCACGAGACAGGGTATGAACACTGAAGCTTTCTTT; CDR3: CASTRQGMNTEAFF
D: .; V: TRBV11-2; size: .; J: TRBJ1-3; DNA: TGTGCCAGCAGCCCGCCTGTCTTCTCTGGAAACACCATATATTTT; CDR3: CASSPPVFSGNTIYF
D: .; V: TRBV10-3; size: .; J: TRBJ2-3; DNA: TGTGCCATCAGTGAGTTCTTCCTGGCTGGGGCCGGGGATACGCAGTATTTT; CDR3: CAISEFFLAGAGDTQYF
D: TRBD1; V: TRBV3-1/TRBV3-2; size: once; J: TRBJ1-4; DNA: TGTGCCAGCAGCCAGAGGACAGGCGAAAAACTGTTTTTT; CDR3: CASSQRTGEKLFF
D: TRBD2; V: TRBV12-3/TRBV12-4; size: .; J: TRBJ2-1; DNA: TGTGCCAGCAGTTTCATGGGGGGGGAGCAGTTCTTC; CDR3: CASSFMGGEQFF
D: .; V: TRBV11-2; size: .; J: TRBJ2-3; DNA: TGTGCCAGCGGGGAGTATGGCACAGATACGCAGTATTTT; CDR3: CASGEYGTDTQYF
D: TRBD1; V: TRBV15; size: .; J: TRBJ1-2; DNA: TGTGCCACCAGCAGCGCCCCGGGACAGGGGATATACACCTTC; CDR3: CATSSAPGQGIYTF
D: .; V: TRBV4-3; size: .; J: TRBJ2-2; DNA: TGCGCCAGCAGCCAAGATATCGGACGCCGGGAGCTGTTTTTT; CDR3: CASSQDIGRRELFF
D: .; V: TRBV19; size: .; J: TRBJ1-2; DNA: TGTGCCAGTAGTGACTCTCCCGCGGATGGCTACACCTTC; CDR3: CASSDSPADGYTF
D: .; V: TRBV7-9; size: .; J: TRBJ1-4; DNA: TGTGCCAGCAGCAAACGGGACCCCAATGAAAAACTGTTTTTT; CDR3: CASSKRDPNEKLFF
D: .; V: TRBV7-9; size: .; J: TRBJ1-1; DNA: TGTGCCAGCAGTAAGCAGGGTACTGAAGCTTTCTTT; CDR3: CASSKQGTEAFF